This T cell receptor beta chain derives from a study of STAT5B mutations in CD4+ large granular lymphocyte leukemia. The method was immunoSEQ multiplex PCR; TCRdb's version includes in-frame clones alone and lacks a portion of them. The sample has about 30,000 clones; around two thirds are singletons. V was cut by 1 base and J by 6 bases, with 13 bases left in between. From germline, CDR1 is MNHNS and CDR2 SASEGT. The CDR3 spans 16 residues. The gene calls are TRBV6-1 and TRBJ1-6; possibly TRBD1 for D (5 bases). This receptor was taken from a human donor in good health. Sequencing was carried out using CD4+ T cells from blood buffy coats. The CDR3 DNA sequence: TGTGCCAGCAGTGAAGATCCGCCAGGGTCTAATTCACCCCTCCACTTT. Protein sequence: CASSEDPPGSNSPLHF.